Included here is one TCR beta chain sequence, with context. Its antigen is unidentified. The data stem from a study of shared clonotypes between healthy human individuals. General study results and limits: What limited the represented genetic and exposure-history diversity was the small number of donors.

Sequenced by immunoSEQ multiplex PCR; TCRdb stores in-frame clones only, minus some. The sample holds nearly 1 million clones, 76% seen once. Per germline, CDR1 MGHRA and CDR2 YSYEKL. V was cut by 2 bases and J by 1 base, with 8 bases left in between. The CDR3 runs 14 residues. The chain employs TRBV4-1 and TRBJ1-1; D is unclear. The specimen sequenced was memory CD4+ T cells sorted from blood. Specified subset: CD45RA-negative fraction. The receptor was derived from a man aged 18-30 years in good health. The CDR3 nucleotides are TGCGCCAGCAGCCAACCCCTCAAGAACACTGAAGCTTTCTTT. Translating it yields CASSQPLKNTEAFF.